The clone carrying this T cell receptor beta chain was observed at least ten times. The record originates from a study of T cells in Graves' hyperthyroidism and ophthalmopathy. This CDR3 has 14 residues. Trimming at V came to 5 bases and at J to 5 bases, leaving 8 bases not matched to a gene. Germline lookup yields CDR1 MDHEN and CDR2 SYDVKM. TCR beta CDR3 regions were amplified from RNA. The HTBI primer set drove a first-round RT-PCR of the TCR CDR3. A single record per CDR3 protein comes from TCRdb applying MiXCR to the multiplex PCR reads. Of about 590,000 distinct CDR3 sequences in the sample, around 16% were seen once.

The rearrangement joins TRBV28 to TRBJ2-7; 8 nucleotides line up with TRBD1. The receptor's source is a woman in her thirties with Graves' hyperthyroidism. The specimen was blood. The CDR3 protein is CASSRGQGRNEQYF. The DNA for the CDR3 is TGTGCCAGCAGTAGAGGACAGGGTAGGAACGAGCAGTACTTC.